Given below is one T cell receptor (beta chain) in context. Repertoires were generated with immunoSEQ multiplex PCR, while TCRdb's copy carries only in-frame clones and drops some. The repertoire includes 74,000 or so clones, 70% to 90% of them detected once, and 8% to 10% sits in the top ten. This entry belongs to a study of OX40 agonist ivuxolimab in advanced cancers. Looking at the study overall: Ivuxolimab is a fully human IgG2 antibody that activates OX40 (CD134).

The sample was CD4+ or CD8+ T cells sorted from blood, taken in a trial of the OX40 agonist ivuxolimab. The receptor was derived from an adult with an advanced solid tumor such as melanoma, head and neck, liver or kidney cancer.

CDR3 region: CASSKGAPTDTQYF. Written as DNA, the CDR3 is TGTGCCAGCTCTAAGGGGGCACCCACAGATACGCAGTATTTT. The chain carries TRBV5-4 and TRBJ2-3; 7 nucleotides line up with TRBD1. Germline V gives CDR1 SGHNT, CDR2 YYREEE (reference sequence). With 7 bases clipped from V and 2 bases from J, the junction kept 7 bases outside the gene matches. The CDR3 runs 14 residues.